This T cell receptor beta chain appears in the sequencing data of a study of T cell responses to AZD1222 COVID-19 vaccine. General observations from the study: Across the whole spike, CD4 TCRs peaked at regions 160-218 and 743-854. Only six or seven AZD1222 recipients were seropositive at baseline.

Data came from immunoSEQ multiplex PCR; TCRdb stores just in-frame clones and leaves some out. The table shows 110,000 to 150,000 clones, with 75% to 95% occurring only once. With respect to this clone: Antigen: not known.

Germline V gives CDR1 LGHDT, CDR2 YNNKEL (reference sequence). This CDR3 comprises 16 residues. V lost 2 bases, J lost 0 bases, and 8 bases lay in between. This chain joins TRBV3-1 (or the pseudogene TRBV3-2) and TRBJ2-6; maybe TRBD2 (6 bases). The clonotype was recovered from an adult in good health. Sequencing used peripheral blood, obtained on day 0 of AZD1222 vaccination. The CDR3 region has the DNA TGTGCCAGCAGCCAAAGGAGGGACTCTGGGGCCAACGTCCTGACTTTC. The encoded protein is CASSQRRDSGANVLTF.